This T cell receptor beta chain derives from a study of T cell responses to AZD1222 COVID-19 vaccine (dated by TCRdb to the early 2020s). About the full investigation: AZD1222 recipients whose second dose came at about 4 weeks and those whose second dose came at about 12 weeks were combined into one group, since spike-specific TCR depth and breadth did not differ between the two schedules. TCR sequencing was performed for about 250 trial participants, of whom about 200 were given two doses of AZD1222 and 26 were given two doses of MenACWY control vaccine. Trial participants were enrolled by age into 18-55, 56-69 and 70-plus year subgroups, with roughly 150, 30 and 60 TCR-sequenced participants respectively.

The CDR3 regions of human TCRbeta chains were analyzed by immunosequencing. The original pipeline was this. Repertoire TCRs were matched against a reference library of SARS-CoV-2-specific TCRs generated with the MIRA antigen-specificity platform. Breadth meant the fraction of unique TCRs that were SARS-CoV-2-associated, whereas depth meant the fraction of total T cells that were SARS-CoV-2-associated. Using the MIRA data, every spike-specific TCR was mapped to the spike region that the TCR reacted to and assigned to either a CD4 or a CD8 class. Log10-transformed breadth and depth values were compared by one-way ANOVA with Sidak's multiple comparisons tests. TCRdb obtained this table from immuneACCESS and retained in-frame rearrangements with V and J assigned. These tables miss some clones; where compared with another copy, unresolved V genes account for less than half of the shortfall, and the remainder is unexplained. V and J calls plus clone size are reproduced from that table; the DNA served to infer D and trimming. The sample includes over 150,000 clones, with less than 95% observed a single time. Approximately 1.5% of the sample is taken by the ten largest.

Comment on this clone: Its binding antigen is unknown. No much larger clone is present one base from it, and per-base qualities are unavailable.

The paper's findings and limits, for the study overall: Only five to seven AZD1222 recipients were SARS-CoV-2 seropositive at baseline, limiting conclusions about previously exposed vaccinees. Spike-specific TCR breadth and depth rose significantly after two AZD1222 doses compared with day 0 and with MenACWY recipients. Participants were mostly white British and included more females than males, and it was suggested by the authors that clonal diversity may have been underestimated. In the small 56-69-year group, the increase in depth fell short of significance, most likely because of low power. The vaccine-associated CD4 TCRs covered the entire spike protein, and the dominant responses fell in regions 160-218 and 743-854. Because no day 14 peak-response samples were available, the repertoires could be characterized only after the peak T cell response. Nearly half of unique spike-specific TCRs reportedly recognized epitopes outside regions mutated in the B.1.351 and B.1.1.7 variants.

Read against the paper, the sample's time point label means: baseline before first vaccination. Vaccinee samples were obtained from the UK trials COV001 and COV002, which included a single-blind randomized controlled phase 2/3 trial of AZD1222 (ChAdOx1 nCoV-19) in healthy adults. Trial participant PBMC samples were collected at day 0 and day 28 after the second dose for TCRbeta chain sequencing. Via the germline V gene (reference sequence), CDR1 is LNHDA and CDR2 SQIVND. The V end loses 3 bases and the J end loses 7 bases, and a stretch of 15 bases separates them. The CDR3 sequence holds 15 residues, the cysteine and phenylalanine included. Only the CDR3 portion is preserved as DNA: 45 bases, with reading frame beginning at the first base.

The TCR was taken from an adult in good health. The sequenced sample was peripheral blood, obtained on day 0 of AZD1222 vaccination. In this chain, TRBV19 is recombined with TRBJ1-4; too little of a D gene remains to name it. The DNA reads as follows: TGTGCCAGTAGTATTGGACTCTGGATTATTGAAAAACTGTTTTTT. This translates into CASSIGLWIIEKLFF.